Shown below are 14 T cell receptor beta chains from a single sample sequenced in a study of shared clonotypes between healthy human individuals. Clones were read by immunoSEQ multiplex PCR, and TCRdb kept only the in-frame ones, dropping some. In the table there are some 630,000 clones, about three quarters of which are singletons. Sequenced: memory CD4+ T cells sorted from blood. Subset: CD45RA-negative fraction. These receptors came from a woman in her thirties in good health.

The chain joins TRBV5-1 to TRBJ2-1; D is unclear. CDR1 and CDR2 (germline): SGHRS, YFSETQ. The V gene lost 0 bases and the J gene lost 0 bases, with 16 bases spanning the gap. The CDR3 consists of 18 residues. The CDR3 bases are TGCGCCAGCAGCTTGGCCCCTAGGCAGCTAAGCTCCTACAATGAGCAGTTCTTC. Amino acids: CASSLAPRQLSSYNEQFF.

V is TRBV15 and J is TRBJ2-5; weak D call: TRBD1 (8 bases). V dropped 1 base and J dropped 8 bases, with 20 bases sitting between them. Per germline, CDR1 LNHNV and CDR2 YYDKDF (reference sequence). This CDR3 is 16 amino acids long. This CDR3 is CATSRGEGQAQGTQYF. CDR3 nucleotide sequence: TGTGCCACCAGCAGAGGGGAGGGACAGGCCCAGGGTACCCAGTACTTC.

CDR3 loop: CASSRGQGQETQYF. CDR3 nucleotide sequence: TGTGCCAGCAGCAGGGGACAGGGGCAAGAGACCCAGTACTTC. The chain links TRBV5-4 to TRBJ2-5, with TRBD1 matching over 10 bases. V gave up 4 bases and J gave up 2 bases; unmatched junction bases: 2. Per the germline V gene, CDR1 is SGHNT and CDR2 is YYREEE (reference sequence). The CDR3 covers 14 residues.

The genes are TRBV7-9 and TRBJ2-7; 12 bases fit TRBD2. The CDR3 is made up of 16 amino acids. Losses at the gene ends were 5 bases for V and 3 bases for J; bases not matched to a gene: 8. CDR1 SEHNR and CDR2 FQNEAQ come from the germline V gene (reference sequence). CDR3 nucleotides: TGTGCCAGCAGCCCCGCACGGACTAGCGGGAACTACGAGCAGTACTTC. It yields the protein CASSPARTSGNYEQYF.

The V call is TRBV5-1, the J call TRBJ2-1, with 15 bases aligning to TRBD2. From germline, CDR1 is SGHRS and CDR2 YFSETQ. The CDR3 contains 16 residues. The J segment lost 7 bases and the V segment lost 5 bases, leaving 7 bases of the junction unmatched. The CDR3 DNA reads as TGCGCCAGCAGAATCCGGACTAGCGGGAGGGGAAATGAGCAGTTCTTC. As protein: CASRIRTSGRGNEQFF.

Regarding this clone: Additional DNA sequences in this sample encode the identical CDR3. V usage is TRBV5-4 and J usage is TRBJ2-3; 11 bases line up with TRBD2. Germline trimming cut 5 bases from V and 0 bases from J; bases unmatched to any gene: 2. The germline CDR1 and CDR2 sequences are SGHNT and YYREEE (reference sequence). The CDR3 is 15 amino acids. The CDR3 is CASRLAGESTDTQYF. CDR3 coding DNA: TGTGCCAGCAGACTAGCGGGAGAAAGCACAGATACGCAGTATTTT. The full variable domain, in which reference TRBV5-4 and TRBJ2-3 provide the parts outside the CDR3, is ETGVTQSPTHLIKTRGQQVTLRCSSQSGHNTVSWYQQALGQGPQFIFQYYREEENGRGNFPPRFSGLQFPNYSSELNVNALELDDSALYLCASRLAGESTDTQYFGPGTRLTVL.

The J gene is TRBJ2-7, the V gene TRBV5-1; D is ambiguous. The CDR3 loop spans 15 amino acids. V lost 5 bases to trimming and J lost 0 bases, with 15 bases between them. In germline, CDR1 is SGHRS, CDR2 YFSETQ. This CDR3 is CASRADTHRSYEQYF. In DNA, the CDR3 is TGCGCCAGCAGAGCAGACACGCATCGCTCCTACGAGCAGTACTTC.

V is TRBV7-2 and J is TRBJ2-3, with D tentatively TRBD1 (6 bases). There are 14 residues in the CDR3. Looked up from germline, CDR1 is SGHTA and CDR2 is FQGNSA. The germline V and J ends were trimmed by 5 bases and 5 bases, with 14 bases remaining between them. DNA for the CDR3: TGTGCCAGCAGCCCACAAGCAGGGGAAGATACGCAGTATTTT. Its translation is CASSPQAGEDTQYF.

The chain employs TRBV5-1 and TRBJ1-3; D perhaps matches TRBD1 (5 bases). The CDR3 spans 16 residues. Trimming took off 0 bases at V and 0 bases at J, with 10 bases between the two ends. The germline gives CDR1 SGHRS, CDR2 YFSETQ. This chain's CDR3 is CASSLVQASSGNTIYF. Here the CDR3 DNA reads TGCGCCAGCAGCTTGGTACAGGCCTCCTCTGGAAACACCATATATTTT. Combining the CDR3 with reference TRBV5-1 and TRBJ1-3 gives the whole variable domain KAGVTQTPRYLIKTRGQQVTLSCSPISGHRSVSWYQQTPGQGLQFLFEYFSETQRNKGNFPGRFSGRQFSNSRSEMNVSTLELGDSALYLCASSLVQASSGNTIYFGEGSWLTVV.

This clone was seen at least ten times. The gene calls are TRBV9 and TRBJ2-2; D perhaps matches TRBD1 (5 bases). The germline V and J ends were trimmed by 0 bases and 3 bases, with 12 bases remaining between them. CDR3 length: 16 residues. CDR1 is SGDLS, CDR2 YYNGEE, per germline. The CDR3 nucleotides are TGTGCCAGCAGCGTAGCTGTGGGGCAGGACACCGGGGAGCTGTTTTTT. The encoded protein is CASSVAVGQDTGELFF. Looking up the rest from reference TRBV9 and TRBJ2-2 gives the full variable domain: DSGVTQTPKHLITATGQRVTLRCSPRSGDLSVYWYQQSLDQGLQFLIQYYNGEERAKGNILERFSAQQFPDLHSELNLSSLELGDSALYFCASSVAVGQDTGELFFGEGSRLTVL.

This chain uses TRBV2 with TRBJ2-1; D is perhaps TRBD1 (5 bases). Germline CDR1 SNHLY, CDR2 FYNNEI. Trimming stripped 5 bases from V and 0 bases from J, with 14 bases between. There are 16 residues in the CDR3. The DNA for the CDR3 is TGTGCCAGCAGTCTACAGGCCACGAGCTCCTACAATGAGCAGTTCTTC. It translates to CASSLQATSSYNEQFF.

V gene TRBV9 combines with J gene TRBJ2-5; no firm D call. V was shortened by 1 base and J by 5 bases, with 9 bases between the two germline ends. The CDR3 sequence is 13 residues long. Per germline, CDR1 SGDLS and CDR2 YYNGEE. The CDR3: CASSVSFGETQYF. The CDR3 bases are TGTGCCAGCAGCGTATCCTTCGGGGAGACCCAGTACTTC.

The chain is built from TRBV18 and TRBJ2-2; TRBD2 is a possible D gene (5 bases). V gave up 6 bases and J gave up 5 bases, with 16 bases separating them. CDR3 length: 15 amino acids. CDR1 and CDR2 from the germline V gene are KGHSH and LQKENI. For the CDR3, the DNA is TGTGCCAGCTCGTCGAACGGGCCGGGGACCGGGGAGCTGTTTTTT. It specifies CASSSNGPGTGELFF.

The CDR3 loop reads CASSTDTRPGPKQYF. CDR3 bases: TGTGCCAGCAGCACCGACACCAGGCCAGGTCCCAAGCAGTACTTC. The chain has TRBV28 and TRBJ2-7; no definite D call. The CDR3 contains 15 residues. Germline lookup yields CDR1 MDHEN and CDR2 SYDVKM. Between the trimmed V and J ends, which lost 6 bases and 8 bases, there was a span of 23 bases.